These T cell receptor beta chains were read from a single sample in a study of T cell repertoires in cytomegalovirus infection. Their recognized antigens are unknown. MiXCR, run by TCRdb on the reads, gives a single entry per CDR3 protein. The data contain roughly 730,000 distinct CDR3 sequences, approximately 33% of them singletons. This specimen was cultured PBMCs, taken from culture after CMV antigen stimulation. The origin of the receptors is a human donor in good health (CMV status not recorded). Some clones in this sample may be carry-over from other donors' samples. Each CDR3 is given with its conserved first and last residue. D genes are given only for firm matches. The listing skips clone size in some rows; elsewhere it reads once, few, many or a size class.

>TRBJ2-7|NA|NA|TRBV10-3
TGTGCCATCAGCCGGGGACAAACCTACGAGCAGTACTTC
CAISRGQTYEQYF
>TRBJ1-2|NA|NA|TRBV7-9
TGTGCCAGCAGCGCGACACGAACCAACTCCCATGGCTACACCTTC
CASSATRTNSHGYTF
>TRBJ2-1|NA|NA|TRBV6-6
TGTGCCAGCAGTTACACACAGACCTGGGGTAATGAGCAGTTCTTC
CASSYTQTWGNEQFF
>TRBJ2-6|NA|NA|TRBV20-1
TGCAGTGCCCAAGGAAGCTCTGGGGCCAACGTCCTGACTTTC
CSAQGSSGANVLTF
>TRBJ1-6|NA|NA|TRBV2
TGTGCCAGCACCTGGGAGAAGTCACCCCTCCACTTT
CASTWEKSPLHF
>TRBJ2-7|many|NA|TRBV7-8
TGTGCCAGCAGCCCCCGAAGGGTCGCTTTAAACTACGAGCAGTACTTC
CASSPRRVALNYEQYF
>TRBJ1-3|NA|NA|TRBV19
TGTGCCAGTAATCGAGACGGACCCAACTCTGGAAACACCATATATTTT
CASNRDGPNSGNTIYF
>TRBJ2-5|NA|NA|TRBV7-6
TGTGCCAGCACCGCTAGTCGGGAGTCGGCCCAGTACTTC
CASTASRESAQYF
>TRBJ2-1|NA|TRBD2|TRBV12-3/TRBV12-4
TGTGCCAGCAGTTTCTTTAGCGGGAGTTGGGGTGAGCAGTTCTTC
CASSFFSGSWGEQFF
>TRBJ2-3|NA|NA|TRBV7-7
TGTGCCAGCAGCTCCGGGACTGACCGAGATACGCAGTATTTT
CASSSGTDRDTQYF
>TRBJ2-1|NA|TRBD2|TRBV7-6
TGTGCCAGCAGCCCCCGCCCGGGACTAGCTGATGAGCAGTTCTTC
CASSPRPGLADEQFF
>TRBJ1-1|many|TRBD1|TRBV7-2
TGTGCCAGCAGCACGCAGGGGGGCACTGAAGCTTTCTTT
CASSTQGGTEAFF
>TRBJ2-1|NA|TRBD2|TRBV7-8
TGTGCCAGCAGCCCCCCGGGACTAGCGGTTTCCAGCTCCTACAATGAGCAGTTCTTC
CASSPPGLAVSSSYNEQFF